This T cell receptor beta chain is from a study of T cell responses to AZD1222 COVID-19 vaccine. Whole-study findings and limits: Donor demographics were predominantly white British with a female majority; clonal diversity may be underestimated. Regions 160-218 and 743-854 held dominance among vaccine-associated CD4 TCRs, which spanned spike.

The method was immunoSEQ multiplex PCR; TCRdb's version includes in-frame clones alone and lacks a portion of them. Counted here are fewer than 300,000 clones, 93% occurring once; the ten biggest clones make up 0.55%. Germline V CDR1 and CDR2: SGHAT, FQNNGV. This CDR3 comprises 19 residues. V lost 4 bases, J lost 8 bases, and 30 bases lay in between. Of note for this clone: Its antigen is undetermined.

The TCR sequence derives from an adult in good health. Sequenced material: peripheral blood, taken on day 0 of AZD1222 vaccination. V is TRBV11-2 and J is TRBJ1-5; maybe TRBD1 (5 bases). The chain's CDR3 is CASSSLPARGRRYIKPQHF. DNA of the CDR3: TGTGCCAGCAGCTCCCTCCCCGCGAGGGGAAGGAGATACATCAAGCCCCAGCATTTT.